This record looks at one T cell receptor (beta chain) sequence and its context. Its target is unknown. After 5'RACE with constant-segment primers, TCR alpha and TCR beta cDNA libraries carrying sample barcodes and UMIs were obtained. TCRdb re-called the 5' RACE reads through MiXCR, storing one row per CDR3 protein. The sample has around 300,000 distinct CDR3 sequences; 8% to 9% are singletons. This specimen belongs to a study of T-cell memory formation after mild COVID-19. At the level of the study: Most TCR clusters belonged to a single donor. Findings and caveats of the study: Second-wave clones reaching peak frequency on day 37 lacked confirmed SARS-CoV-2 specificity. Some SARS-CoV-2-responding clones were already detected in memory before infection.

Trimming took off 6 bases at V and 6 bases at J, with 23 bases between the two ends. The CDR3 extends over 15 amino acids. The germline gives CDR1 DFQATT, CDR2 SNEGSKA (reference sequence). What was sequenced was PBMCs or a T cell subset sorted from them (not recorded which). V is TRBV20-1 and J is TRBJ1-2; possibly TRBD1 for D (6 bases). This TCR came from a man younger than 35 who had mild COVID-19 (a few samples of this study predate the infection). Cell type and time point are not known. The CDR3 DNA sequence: TGCAGTGCCGCGGAACCCCGACAGGAGGGTCATGGCTACACCTTC. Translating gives CSAAEPRQEGHGYTF.